The 10 T cell receptor beta chains presented below share a single source sample, sequenced in a study of shared T cell receptors in the human thymus. Method: immunoSEQ multiplex PCR; TCRdb's copy keeps in-frame clones and lacks some. Among hundreds of thousands of clones listed, 70% to 90% were seen once. This sample also appeared in a second study, on human thymus T cells.

The sample taken for sequencing was thymocytes. These receptors originate from a girl less than two years old with a congenital heart defect.

This clone was picked up one time. V and J are TRBV6-6 and TRBJ1-2, with 7 bases lining up with TRBD1. Germline V gene sequence: CDR1 MNHNY, CDR2 SVGAGI (reference sequence). J was trimmed by 2 bases and V by 6 bases; bases with no gene match: 6. The CDR3 totals 14 residues. DNA of the CDR3: TGTGCCAGCAGCCATGACAGGGCCAACTATGGCTACACCTTC. Translation: CASSHDRANYGYTF.

The chain employs TRBV27 and TRBJ1-2; D possibly corresponds to TRBD1 (5 bases). Trimming stripped 3 bases from V and 0 bases from J, with 20 bases between. The CDR3 covers 18 residues. In germline, CDR1 is MNHEY, CDR2 SMNVEV (reference sequence). Here the CDR3 DNA reads TGTGCCAGCAGTTTCCGCGGGTTGGGGGGAGAAGCTAACTATGGCTACACCTTC. As protein: CASSFRGLGGEANYGYTF.

This chain links TRBV15 with TRBJ2-7; 9 bases are a match to TRBD1. The CDR3 loop spans 16 amino acids. Germline lookup yields CDR1 LNHNV and CDR2 YYDKDF (reference sequence). Germline trimming cut 5 bases from V and 4 bases from J; bases unmatched to any gene: 12. CDR3: CATSPGTQGARYEQYF. CDR3 DNA: TGTGCCACCAGCCCGGGAACACAGGGGGCGCGTTACGAGCAGTACTTC.

The chain uses TRBV27 and TRBJ2-3; 7 bases match TRBD1. Looked up from germline, CDR1 is MNHEY and CDR2 is SMNVEV (reference sequence). V gave up 4 bases and J gave up 3 bases; unmatched junction bases: 13. CDR3 length: 17 amino acids. CDR3 DNA sequence: TGTGCCAGCAGTTCGGCCCCGACGGGACAGAATACAGATACGCAGTATTTT. Translating it yields CASSSAPTGQNTDTQYF.

This chain joins TRBV5-1 and TRBJ1-1, with 7 positions matching TRBD1. Germline V gives CDR1 SGHRS, CDR2 YFSETQ. The junction had 7 bases not matched to a gene; V was cut back by 4 bases and J by 1 base. This CDR3 is built from 15 residues. CDR3 coding DNA: TGCGCCAGCAGCCTAAGGGGGCAGCCGAACACTGAAGCTTTCTTT. Translated, it gives CASSLRGQPNTEAFF.

This chain uses TRBV4-3 with TRBJ1-1; D unclear. In germline, CDR1 is LGHNA, CDR2 YSLEER. Trimming stripped 1 base from V and 3 bases from J, with 12 bases between. This CDR3 contains 15 residues. The CDR3: CASSQVSRLDTEAFF. The CDR3 DNA reads TGCGCCAGCAGCCAAGTTTCCAGGCTCGACACTGAAGCTTTCTTT.

The rearrangement joins TRBV27 to TRBJ2-5; 8 bases map to TRBD1. V was pared by 5 bases and J by 0 bases, with 5 bases of the junction left unmatched. CDR1 and CDR2 (germline): MNHEY, SMNVEV (reference sequence). This CDR3 contains 15 residues. CDR3 sequence (DNA): TGTGCCAGCAGTCCCCAGACAGGGGACCAAGAGACCCAGTACTTC. Translated, it gives CASSPQTGDQETQYF.

The CDR3 loop reads CASSCDRVRSSGNTIYF. The CDR3 nucleotides read TGTGCCAGCAGTTGCGACAGGGTAAGAAGCTCTGGAAACACCATATATTTT. This chain connects TRBV5-5 to TRBJ1-3, with 7 bases identical to TRBD1. CDR1 is SGHKS, CDR2 YYEKEE, per germline (reference sequence). CDR3 size: 17 residues. Trimming removed 5 bases from V and 0 bases from J; junction bases left unmatched: 11. The whole variable domain, remainder taken from reference TRBV5-5 and TRBJ1-3, is DAGVTQSPTHLIKTRGQQVTLRCSPISGHKSVSWYQQVLGQGPQFIFQYYEKEERGRGNFPDRFSARQFPNYSSELNVNALLLGDSALYLCASSCDRVRSSGNTIYFGEGSWLTVV.

The CDR3 bases are TGTGCCAGCAGTTTGGGCAGGGGGGATGAAAAACTGTTTTTT. It is translated as CASSLGRGDEKLFF. J is TRBJ1-4 and V is TRBV28, with 7 bases identical to TRBD1. V dropped 3 bases and J dropped 6; count of bases not matched to a gene: 4. Looked up from germline, CDR1 is MDHEN and CDR2 is SYDVKM. This CDR3 contains 14 residues.

This chain uses TRBV9 with TRBJ2-3; D possibly corresponds to TRBD1 (6 bases). V lost 7 bases to trimming and J lost 2 bases, with 14 bases between them. Germline V gene sequence: CDR1 SGDLS, CDR2 YYNGEE. The CDR3 contains 14 residues. In DNA, the CDR3 is TGTGCCAGCCAAAGACAGGCTCACACAGATACGCAGTATTTT. Translating it yields CASQRQAHTDTQYF.